Below, 22 T cell receptor beta chains from the same sample are listed, as sequenced in a study of cytomegalovirus exposure and HLA in healthy donors. Vbeta (60) and Jbeta (13) primers were used in the PCR. Here immunoSEQ multiplex PCR was the method, and the copy in TCRdb shows in-frame clones only, minus some. The repertoire holds around 92,000 clones, with about 80% as singletons. The sequenced sample was PBMCs. The receptors here all came from a man between 60 and 75 years old in good health and CMV-seropositive.

This chain links TRBV30 with TRBJ1-3, with D unclear. Germline CDR1 GTSNPN, CDR2 SVGIG (reference sequence). Trimming took 1 base from V and 7 from J, leaving 8 bases between them. The CDR3 consists of 12 residues. CDR3 in DNA: TGTGCCTGGAGTGACCTCGGGAACACCATATATTTT. This encodes CAWSDLGNTIYF.

The chain couples TRBV5-1 to TRBJ1-5; D unresolved. CDR3 length: 14 amino acids. Germline CDR1 and CDR2: SGHRS and YFSETQ. The germline V and J ends were trimmed by 2 bases and 3 bases, with 9 bases remaining between them. This chain's CDR3 is CASSLDGANQPQHF. For the CDR3, the DNA is TGCGCCAGCAGCTTAGACGGAGCCAATCAGCCCCAGCATTTT.

This rearrangement joins TRBV5-1 to TRBJ1-2, with 7 positions matching TRBD1. The germline CDR1 and CDR2 sequences are SGHRS and YFSETQ. The length of the CDR3 is 16 residues. V gave up 0 bases and J gave up 4 bases; unmatched junction bases: 9. The CDR3 coding sequence is TGCGCCAGCAGCTTGGCCGCCAGACAGGGTACCTATGGCTACACCTTC. Protein sequence: CASSLAARQGTYGYTF.

This chain links TRBV2 with TRBJ1-4; 7 bases are a match to TRBD1. Germline-derived CDR1 and CDR2 are SNHLY and FYNNEI. The CDR3 contains 17 residues. Trimming removed 7 bases from V and 3 bases from J; junction bases left unmatched: 14. The CDR3 spells CASIADRPFVANEKLFF. In nucleotides, the CDR3 is TGTGCCAGCATAGCGGACAGGCCTTTTGTTGCTAATGAAAAACTGTTTTTT.

This chain joins TRBV2 and TRBJ1-5, with a tentative D call TRBD1 (5 bases). The CDR3 has 13 amino acids. Germline CDR1 reads SNHLY; CDR2 reads FYNNEI. V dropped 4 bases and J dropped 6 bases, with 10 bases sitting between them. Here the CDR3 DNA reads TGTGCCAGCAGTGGGGGGGAGGGTCAGCCCCAGCATTTT. Its protein is CASSGGEGQPQHF.

The rearrangement joins TRBV30 to TRBJ2-7, with 8 positions matching TRBD1. Germline V gene sequence: CDR1 GTSNPN, CDR2 SVGIG (reference sequence). CDR3 length equals 14 residues. V lost 4 bases and J lost 0; bases outside the gene matches: 5. The CDR3 region is CAWTTGAISYEQYF. The CDR3 DNA follows: TGTGCCTGGACGACAGGGGCGATCTCCTACGAGCAGTACTTC.

The chain couples TRBV2 to TRBJ1-3, with 9 bases fitting TRBD1. This CDR3 is built from 15 residues. Trimming cost V 5 bases and J 1 base; bases outside gene matches: 3. Germline V CDR1 and CDR2: SNHLY, FYNNEI. This CDR3 is CASSSDRGSGNTIYF. The DNA for the CDR3 is TGTGCCAGCAGTTCTGACAGGGGGTCTGGAAACACCATATATTTT. Together with reference TRBV2 and TRBJ1-3, the CDR3 gives the full variable domain: EPEVTQTPSHQVTQMGQEVILRCVPISNHLYFYWYRQILGQKVEFLVSFYNNEISEKSEIFDDQFSVERPDGSNFTLKIRSTKLEDSAMYFCASSSDRGSGNTIYFGEGSWLTVV.

The chain uses TRBV7-9 and TRBJ2-1, with D perhaps TRBD2 (7 bases). The length of the CDR3 is 17 residues. V was trimmed by 1 base and J by 7 bases, leaving 20 bases between them. The germline V gene has CDR1 SEHNR and CDR2 FQNEAQ (reference sequence). The CDR3 sequence is CASSLEGEGMGKNEQFF. CDR3 coding DNA: TGTGCCAGCAGCTTAGAGGGGGAGGGGATGGGGAAAAATGAGCAGTTCTTC.

CDR3 nucleotide sequence: TGCGCCAGCAGCTTGGAGGGACAGTTCTATTCACCCCTCCACTTT. This gives the protein CASSLEGQFYSPLHF. The V and J genes are TRBV5-1 and TRBJ1-6; TRBD1 agrees at 7 bases. Germline trimming cut 0 bases from V and 8 bases from J; bases unmatched to any gene: 5. The CDR3 spans 15 residues. Germline V gene sequence: CDR1 SGHRS, CDR2 YFSETQ.

The chain recombines TRBV10-3 with TRBJ2-5, with D possibly TRBD2 on 5 matching bases. Per germline, CDR1 ENHRY and CDR2 SYGVKD. CDR3 length: 14 amino acids. Trimming cost V 4 bases and J 5 bases, with 14 bases left between them. CDR3 in DNA: TGTGCCATCAGTGTTCGAGGGTCTGGGGAGACCCAGTACTTC. Its translation is CAISVRGSGETQYF.

The chain has TRBV10-3 and TRBJ1-6, with D possibly TRBD1 on 5 matching bases. Trimming removed 3 bases from V and 10 bases from J, with 19 bases in between. The CDR3 consists of 16 residues. Germline V gene sequence: CDR1 ENHRY, CDR2 SYGVKD. The CDR3 sequence is CAISDPFSGIRSPLHF. Here the CDR3 DNA reads TGTGCCATCAGTGACCCTTTTTCAGGGATCCGCTCACCCCTCCACTTT.

This chain links TRBV7-9 with TRBJ2-2, with 8 bases lining up with TRBD1. The J segment lost 1 base and the V segment lost 1 base, leaving 5 bases of the junction unmatched. CDR1 and CDR2 from the germline V gene are SEHNR and FQNEAQ (reference sequence). The CDR3 extends over 17 amino acids. Here the CDR3 reads CASSLGGTGKNTGELFF. The CDR3 region has the DNA TGTGCCAGCAGCTTAGGGGGGACAGGAAAGAACACCGGGGAGCTGTTTTTT.

The chain has TRBV4-1 and TRBJ2-7; D is perhaps TRBD2 (6 bases). The V end was cut by 5 bases, the J end by 1 base, with 12 bases between. Germline V gene sequence: CDR1 MGHRA, CDR2 YSYEKL. There are 14 residues in the CDR3. The CDR3, as DNA: TGCGCCAGCAGCGTCGGGGGTACATCCTACGAGCAGTACTTC. This translates into CASSVGGTSYEQYF.

This chain uses TRBV19 with TRBJ2-4; a possible D gene is TRBD1 (6 bases). The V end lost 5 bases, the J end lost 0 bases, and 11 bases lay between the germline ends. Germline CDR1 and CDR2: LNHDA and SQIVND (reference sequence). The CDR3 runs 15 residues. CDR3 amino acids: CASSLGHVAKNIQYF. CDR3 sequence (DNA): TGTGCCAGTAGTCTGGGACACGTAGCCAAAAACATTCAGTACTTC.

CDR3 nucleotide sequence: TGTGCCAGCAGCATAGACGGGACAGCTTACAATGAGCAGTTCTTC. It translates to CASSIDGTAYNEQFF. The rearrangement joins TRBV5-6 to TRBJ2-1; 7 bases agree with TRBD1. The V and J ends lost 4 bases and 4 bases, in that order; junction bases with no gene match: 8. The germline V gene encodes CDR1 SGHDT and CDR2 YYEEEE. The CDR3 is 15 amino acids.

The gene calls are TRBV5-6 and TRBJ2-1; a possible D gene is TRBD1 (5 bases). This CDR3 contains 11 residues. Germline CDR1 SGHDT, CDR2 YYEEEE. With 5 bases removed from V and 13 bases from J, the gap between germline ends came to 13 bases. DNA of the CDR3: TGTGCCAGCAGTGAGTCAGGGTATCAGTTCTTC. It yields the protein CASSESGYQFF.

The V call is TRBV28, the J call TRBJ1-5; 7 positions agree with TRBD1. Germline V gene lookup returns CDR1 MDHEN and CDR2 SYDVKM. With V trimmed by 5 bases and J by 8 bases, 6 bases remained unmatched. The CDR3 spans 13 residues. Written as DNA, the CDR3 is TGTGCCAGCAGTCCCGACAGGGTTGAGCCCCAGCATTTT. Its translation is CASSPDRVEPQHF.

The J gene is TRBJ1-3, the V gene TRBV28; D might be TRBD1 (6 bases). Per germline, CDR1 MDHEN and CDR2 SYDVKM. This CDR3 contains 15 residues. CDR3 protein: CGAYTGIVGGNTIYF. The DNA for the CDR3 is TGTGGGGCCTATACAGGGATCGTTGGTGGAAACACCATATATTTT.

The chain joins TRBV7-9 to TRBJ2-2, with D possibly matching TRBD1 (6 bases). In germline, CDR1 is SEHNR, CDR2 FQNEAQ (reference sequence). This CDR3 region has 12 residues. The V end lost 6 bases, the J end lost 6 bases, and 8 bases lay between the germline ends. The CDR3 nucleotides are TGTGCCAGCAGACCAGGGGCCGGGGAGCTGTTTTTT. This translates into CASRPGAGELFF. Using reference TRBV7-9 and TRBJ2-2 for the parts outside the CDR3, the full variable domain is DTGVSQNPRHKITKRGQNVTFRCDPISEHNRLYWYRQTLGQGPEFLTYFQNEAQLEKSRLLSDRFSAERPKGSFSTLEIQRTEQGDSAMYLCASRPGAGELFFGEGSRLTVL.

This clone was counted a few times. The rearrangement links TRBV6-5 to TRBJ1-3, with D unresolved. V was trimmed by 0 bases and J by 4 bases, leaving 10 bases between them. The length of the CDR3 is 15 residues. From germline, CDR1 is MNHEY and CDR2 SVGAGI. The CDR3 sequence is CASSYSLANGNTIYF. The DNA for the CDR3 is TGTGCCAGCAGTTACTCGCTCGCTAACGGAAACACCATATATTTT.

The rearrangement uses TRBV11-2 and TRBJ2-7; 7 bases are shared with TRBD1. The CDR3 is made up of 16 amino acids. The trim removed 2 bases at V and 0 bases at J, leaving 7 bases unmatched. Germline CDR1 is SGHAT and CDR2 is FQNNGV. The CDR3 is CASSLLQGGASYEQYF. As DNA, the CDR3 is TGTGCCAGCAGCTTACTTCAAGGGGGCGCCTCCTACGAGCAGTACTTC.

Details on this clone: Since the CDR3 does not end with the conserved phenylalanine or tryptophan, this likely comes from a read error. V and J are TRBV6-1 and TRBJ1-1; TRBD1 matches 8 bases. The CDR3 has 17 residues. Germline loops: CDR1 MNHNS, CDR2 SASEGT. With 4 bases clipped from V and 0 bases from J, the junction kept 10 bases outside the gene matches. The CDR3 sequence: CASSGRTGRNLNTEAFL. The CDR3, as DNA: TGTGCCAGCAGTGGGAGGACAGGGAGAAACTTGAACACTGAAGCTTTCCTT.